The 30 T cell receptor beta chains presented below share a single source sample, sequenced in a study of Tregs in tolerant kidney transplant recipients. The protocol was immunoSEQ multiplex PCR, while the TCRdb copy is restricted to in-frame clones and leaves out a portion. The data contain 95,000 or so clones, 93% of them singletons. Recipients received nonmyeloablative bone marrow transplants from related graft donors, with transient mixed chimerism. Here the sequenced sample was CD4+ T cells from blood (PBMCs), taken 12 months after the transplant. The source of these receptors is a human patient who received a combined kidney and bone marrow transplant. T cells may partly derive from the graft donor.

As to this clone: This sample includes further DNA sequences coding for the same CDR3. V and J are TRBV5-4 and TRBJ1-6, with D maybe TRBD1 (5 bases). V lost 0 bases and J lost 7, with 8 bases in between. Germline CDR1 is SGHNT and CDR2 is YYREEE (reference sequence). This CDR3 contains 14 residues. The CDR3 protein is CASSLEGVNSPLHF. The CDR3 DNA is TGTGCCAGCAGCTTGGAAGGGGTCAATTCACCCCTCCACTTT.

With regard to this clone: Other DNA sequences from this sample encode an identical CDR3 as well. The chain links TRBV7-9 to TRBJ1-4; 10 bases fit TRBD1. Germline CDR1 and CDR2: SEHNR and FQNEAQ (reference sequence). The ends lost 5 bases at V and 5 bases at J; junction bases unmatched: 5. The CDR3 has 15 amino acids. CDR3 nucleotides: TGTGCCAGCAGCCGGGACAGGGGTCGCAATGAAAAACTGTTTTTT. Its protein product is CASSRDRGRNEKLFF.

The chain has TRBV5-6 and TRBJ1-1; TRBD1 might be the D (6 bases). The CDR3 has 13 residues. Trimming took off 5 bases at V and 4 bases at J, with 12 bases between the two ends. Germline V gene lookup returns CDR1 SGHDT and CDR2 YYEEEE. CDR3: CASRYQGGTEAFF. The CDR3 nucleotides read TGTGCCAGCAGGTATCAAGGGGGCACTGAAGCTTTCTTT.

In regard to this clone: The sample has other DNA sequences that encode this CDR3 too. J is TRBJ1-6 and V is TRBV11-2; 9 bases fit TRBD1. CDR1 and CDR2 (germline): SGHAT, FQNNGV. CDR3 length: 16 amino acids. The V and J ends lost 6 bases and 7 bases, in that order; junction bases with no gene match: 10. The CDR3 reads CASRKPYGTGNSPLHF. CDR3 bases: TGTGCCAGCAGGAAACCGTACGGGACAGGGAATTCACCCCTCCACTTT. The full variable domain, rest sourced from reference TRBV11-2 and TRBJ1-6, is EAGVAQSPRYKIIEKRQSVAFWCNPISGHATLYWYQQILGQGPKLLIQFQNNGVVDDSQLPKDRFSAERLKGVDSTLKIQPAKLEDSAVYLCASRKPYGTGNSPLHFGNGTRLTVT.

V and J are TRBV18 and TRBJ2-5; D might be TRBD1 (7 bases). The V end was cut by 4 bases, the J end by 4 bases, with 16 bases between. Germline V gene lookup returns CDR1 KGHSH and CDR2 LQKENI. The CDR3 length is 15 residues. The CDR3 sequence: CASSRVGGGSETQYF. The CDR3 DNA follows: TGTGCCAGCTCACGCGTCGGAGGGGGCTCAGAGACCCAGTACTTC.

The V call is TRBV7-9, the J call TRBJ1-2; the match to TRBD1 covers 7 bases. This CDR3 has 15 residues. Germline lookup yields CDR1 SEHNR and CDR2 FQNEAQ (reference sequence). V trimming: 4 bases; J trimming: 5 bases; junction bases outside the gene matches: 10. The DNA of the CDR3 is TGTGCCAGCAGCTGGACCGGGACAGAAAAATATGGCTACACCTTC. It translates to CASSWTGTEKYGYTF. The variable domain in full, completed from reference TRBV7-9 and TRBJ1-2, reads DTGVSQNPRHKITKRGQNVTFRCDPISEHNRLYWYRQTLGQGPEFLTYFQNEAQLEKSRLLSDRFSAERPKGSFSTLEIQRTEQGDSAMYLCASSWTGTEKYGYTFGSGTRLTVV.

This clone was seen just once. The chain is built from TRBV19 and TRBJ2-3, with TRBD1 as a possible D gene (6 bases). CDR3 length: 14 residues. Germline V gene sequence: CDR1 LNHDA, CDR2 SQIVND (reference sequence). Deletions cut 2 bases from V and 4 bases from J, with 10 bases between. The chain's CDR3 is CASSISQGSDTQYF. Here the CDR3 DNA reads TGTGCCAGTAGTATATCACAGGGTTCAGATACGCAGTATTTT.

CDR3 coding DNA: TGCAGCGTTGAGGTGGGGGGCACTGAAGCTTTCTTT. Protein product: CSVEVGGTEAFF. V is TRBV29-1 and J is TRBJ1-1; weak D call: TRBD1 (5 bases). Trimming left V 3 bases short and J 4 bases short, with 9 bases between. The CDR3 consists of 12 residues. From germline, CDR1 is SQVTM and CDR2 ANQGSEA.

The V call is TRBV12-2, the J call TRBJ2-6; TRBD2 reflects the table's D call only, with no check against the DNA. TRBV12-2 is labeled a pseudogene. CDR3 length: 20 amino acids. In DNA, the CDR3 is TGTGCAAGTCGCGATGACAGGGAGGGAGCGGGAGGATCTGGGGCCAACGTCCTGACTTTC. This codes for CASRDDREGAGGSGANVLTF.

The V gene is TRBV21-1, the J gene TRBJ2-3; the table's D call, TRBD2, has no DNA check behind it. TRBV21-1 is designated a pseudogene. The CDR3 consists of 13 residues. This chain's CDR3 is CASRPSSGSSQYF. CDR3 DNA sequence: TGTGCCAGCAGGCCATCTAGCGGGAGCTCGCAGTATTTT.

The CDR3, as DNA: TGCGCCAGCAGCCAACTGACAGGGGGTGGCTACACCTTC. Protein product: CASSQLTGGGYTF. The gene calls are TRBV4-3 and TRBJ1-2; 9 bases agree with TRBD1. This CDR3 contains 13 residues. The germline gives CDR1 LGHNA, CDR2 YSLEER. Trimming at V came to 2 bases and at J to 7 bases, leaving 2 bases not matched to a gene.

This chain uses TRBV15 with TRBJ2-1, with D unclear. This CDR3 is 12 amino acids long. Deletions cut 0 bases from V and 8 bases from J, with 5 bases between. Germline assignment: CDR1 LNHNV and CDR2 YYDKDF (reference sequence). The CDR3 DNA is TGTGCCACCAGCAGAGATCATTATGAGCAGTTCTTC. It translates to CATSRDHYEQFF.

The V gene is TRBV6-1, the J gene TRBJ2-7; 7 nucleotides line up with TRBD2. The germline V gene encodes CDR1 MNHNS and CDR2 SASEGT. This CDR3 has 14 residues. Trimming at V came to 7 bases and at J to 2 bases, leaving 8 bases not matched to a gene. CDR3 region: CASTWEGITYEQYF. The CDR3 region has the DNA TGTGCCAGCACCTGGGAGGGGATAACCTACGAGCAGTACTTC.

The V call is TRBV7-8, the J call TRBJ2-1, with 7 bases fitting TRBD2. This CDR3 is built from 17 residues. The germline V gene has CDR1 SGHVS and CDR2 FQNEAQ. J gave up 3 bases and V 3 bases, and 11 bases lay outside the gene matches. CDR3 DNA sequence: TGTGCCAGCAGCTTGTCTAGCGGAGGTTTGCTCTACAATGAGCAGTTCTTC. This encodes CASSLSSGGLLYNEQFF.

The chain recombines TRBV5-6 with TRBJ1-1; TRBD1 agrees at 9 bases. Germline-derived CDR1 and CDR2 are SGHDT and YYEEEE. With 5 bases clipped from V and 1 base from J, the junction kept 9 bases outside the gene matches. The CDR3 length is 16 residues. The CDR3 is CASRTGTGRANTEAFF. As DNA, the CDR3 is TGTGCCAGCAGGACCGGGACAGGGAGGGCGAACACTGAAGCTTTCTTT.

This chain uses TRBV11-3 with TRBJ2-2, with 16 positions matching TRBD2. CDR3 length: 18 residues. The V gene end was trimmed by 3 bases and the J gene end by 2 bases; junction bases not matched to a gene: 3. The germline CDR1 and CDR2 sequences are SGHNT and YENEEA. This CDR3 is CASSFGTSGGANTGELFF. In DNA form, the CDR3 reads TGTGCCAGCAGCTTCGGGACTAGCGGGGGGGCAAACACCGGGGAGCTGTTTTTT.

The chain employs TRBV29-1 and TRBJ2-7, with TRBD2 as a possible D gene (5 bases). There are 14 residues in the CDR3. Germline CDR1 reads SQVTM; CDR2 reads ANQGSEA. The V and J ends lost 2 bases and 3 bases respectively, with 14 bases between them. The CDR3 DNA sequence: TGCAGCGTTGAAATTATCGCGGGCAGCTACGAGCAGTACTTC. Translating it yields CSVEIIAGSYEQYF.

This clone was detected a few times. This chain uses TRBV5-4 with TRBJ1-2; perhaps TRBD1 as D (5 bases). CDR3 size: 13 residues. CDR1 and CDR2 from the germline V gene are SGHNT and YYREEE (reference sequence). Trimming pared 0 bases from V and 2 bases from J, leaving 5 bases between. CDR3 DNA sequence: TGTGCCAGCAGCTTGGCAGGGAACTATGGCTACACCTTC. Protein sequence: CASSLAGNYGYTF.

This clone was recorded only once. The J gene is TRBJ2-1, the V gene TRBV7-3; the match to TRBD2 covers 7 bases. CDR3 length: 16 residues. V was pared by 5 bases and J by 3 bases, with 10 bases of the junction left unmatched. Looked up from germline, CDR1 is SGHTA and CDR2 is FQGTGA. In nucleotides, the CDR3 is TGTGCCAGCAGCCCCTTAGCGGGTGGTAGCTACAATGAGCAGTTCTTC. Protein product: CASSPLAGGSYNEQFF.

The CDR3 sequence is CASSLTGGLSEKLFF. CDR3 nucleotides: TGTGCCAGCAGTTTAACAGGGGGCCTGAGTGAAAAACTGTTTTTT. This chain uses TRBV6-1 with TRBJ1-4; 9 nucleotides align to TRBD1. Germline CDR1 and CDR2: MNHNS and SASEGT. CDR3 size: 15 residues. The trim removed 5 bases at V and 7 bases at J, leaving 8 bases unmatched.

The V gene is TRBV6-1, the J gene TRBJ2-1; perhaps TRBD1 as D (6 bases). The CDR3 runs to 13 residues. Trimming took off 6 bases at V and 3 bases at J, with 9 bases between the two ends. Germline V CDR1 and CDR2: MNHNS, SASEGT. The CDR3 loop is CASRTDSYNEQFF. The CDR3, as DNA: TGTGCCAGCAGGACGGACAGCTACAATGAGCAGTTCTTC.

This sequence joins TRBV9 and TRBJ2-1; TRBD2 is a possible D gene (6 bases). Trimming shortened V by 3 bases and J by 4 bases, and 14 bases separated the two germline ends. In germline, CDR1 is SGDLS, CDR2 YYNGEE. This CDR3 has 15 residues. The chain's CDR3 is CASSANRDFYNEQFF. DNA for the CDR3: TGTGCCAGCAGCGCCAACCGGGACTTTTACAATGAGCAGTTCTTC.

The chain has TRBV4-2 and TRBJ2-4, with TRBD2 matching over 9 bases. The germline CDR1 and CDR2 sequences are LGHNA and YNFKEQ. V dropped 5 bases and J dropped 8; count of bases not matched to a gene: 13. This CDR3 contains 16 residues. CDR3 DNA: TGTGCCAGCAGCTACTCTGCCCATAGCGGGAGAGACATTCAGTACTTC. This sequence encodes CASSYSAHSGRDIQYF.

The gene calls are TRBV6-5 and TRBJ2-3, with 7 positions matching TRBD1. Germline assignment: CDR1 MNHEY and CDR2 SVGAGI. The CDR3 covers 13 residues. Trimming at V came to 6 bases and at J to 3 bases, leaving 3 bases not matched to a gene. The CDR3 here is CASRRQGTDTQYF. The CDR3 DNA sequence: TGTGCCAGCAGGCGACAGGGTACAGATACGCAGTATTTT.

The genes are TRBV5-1 and TRBJ1-2, with 8 nucleotides matching TRBD1. This CDR3 has 14 amino acids. Per the germline V gene, CDR1 is SGHRS and CDR2 is YFSETQ. Trimming removed 6 bases from V and 8 bases from J; junction bases left unmatched: 12. The CDR3 here is CASKPGQGTSGYTF. The CDR3 DNA reads TGCGCCAGCAAACCCGGACAGGGAACGTCCGGCTACACCTTC.

The gene calls are TRBV11-1 and TRBJ2-2, with 8 nucleotides matching TRBD1. The V and J ends lost 5 bases and 5 bases, in that order; junction bases with no gene match: 7. Germline V gene sequence: CDR1 SGHAT, CDR2 FQDESV (reference sequence). The CDR3 runs 15 residues. Here the CDR3 reads CASSQDRVKTGELFF. CDR3 nucleotide sequence: TGTGCCAGCAGCCAGGACAGGGTCAAGACCGGGGAGCTGTTTTTT. Based on the CDR3 plus reference TRBV11-1 and TRBJ2-2, the full variable domain is EAEVAQSPRYKITEKSQAVAFWCDPISGHATLYWYRQILGQGPELLVQFQDESVVDDSQLPKDRFSAERLKGVDSTLKIQPAELGDSAMYLCASSQDRVKTGELFFGEGSRLTVL.

This chain joins TRBV10-3 and TRBJ1-3; no definite D call. Germline CDR1 reads ENHRY; CDR2 reads SYGVKD. The V end lost 5 bases, the J end lost 0 bases, and 20 bases lay between the germline ends. CDR3 size: 18 residues. This chain's CDR3 is CAISRTISTRYSGNTIYF. For the CDR3, the DNA is TGTGCCATCAGTCGCACTATCTCCACTCGATACTCTGGAAACACCATATATTTT.

The chain is built from TRBV2 and TRBJ2-5; 11 nucleotides match TRBD2. CDR3 length: 15 residues. The germline V gene encodes CDR1 SNHLY and CDR2 FYNNEI. With V trimmed by 5 bases and J by 5 bases, 7 bases remained unmatched. DNA of the CDR3: TGTGCCAGCAGTAAGATTCTAGCGGGAGGCGAGACCCAGTACTTC. It codes for CASSKILAGGETQYF.

The chain is built from TRBV7-7 and TRBJ2-2; the D gene is possibly TRBD1 (5 bases). V shed 5 bases and J shed 8 bases, with 18 bases lying between them. Per germline, CDR1 SSHAT and CDR2 FNYEAQ (reference sequence). The CDR3 has 15 residues. The CDR3 DNA is TGTGCCAGCAGCCGCGGCGCCCCAGGGAAAGGGGAGCTGTTTTTT. It encodes CASSRGAPGKGELFF. Using reference TRBV7-7 and TRBJ2-2 for the parts outside the CDR3, the full variable domain is GAGVSQSPRYKVTKRGQDVTLRCDPISSHATLYWYQQALGQGPEFLTYFNYEAQPDKSGLPSDRFSAERPEGSISTLTIQRTEQRDSAMYRCASSRGAPGKGELFFGEGSRLTVL.

This sequence joins TRBV5-4 and TRBJ1-2; D possibly corresponds to TRBD1 (5 bases). Germline V gene data show CDR1 as SGHNT and CDR2 as YYREEE (reference sequence). This CDR3 region has 15 residues. Between the trimmed V and J ends, which lost 0 bases and 5 bases, there was a span of 14 bases. CDR3 nucleotide sequence: TGTGCCAGCAGCTTGGCCTTGTCAGGGTATTATGGCTACACCTTC. It encodes CASSLALSGYYGYTF.